A single sample is the source of the 30 T cell receptor beta chains below, sequenced in a study of blood T cell repertoires in COVID-19. The method was immunoSEQ multiplex PCR; TCRdb's version includes in-frame clones alone and lacks a portion of them. The table lists about 230,000 clones, roughly four fifths of them singletons. Source material: peripheral blood. Receptor source: a woman aged 50 to 60 with acute or convalescent COVID-19.

This clone was detected a few times. The rearrangement joins TRBV28 to TRBJ1-5, with D perhaps TRBD1 (6 bases). V was shortened by 4 bases and J by 5 bases, with 18 bases between the two germline ends. The CDR3 runs 16 residues. Germline lookup yields CDR1 MDHEN and CDR2 SYDVKM. The CDR3 protein is CASSSVRGGRHQPQHF. In DNA form, the CDR3 reads TGTGCCAGCAGTTCGGTAAGGGGGGGTCGGCATCAGCCCCAGCATTTT.

As DNA, the CDR3 is TGTGCCAGCAGTTACTCGGACCGCTGGCAAGGGGCCCTCCACTTT. It encodes CASSYSDRWQGALHF. The chain employs TRBV6-2 or TRBV6-3 and TRBJ1-6; D may be TRBD1 (5 bases). V was clipped by 0 bases and J by 14 bases, with 17 bases between them. Germline values: CDR1 MNHEY, CDR2 SVGEGT. The CDR3 is 15 amino acids.

This chain connects TRBV2 to TRBJ2-7; D might be TRBD1 (5 bases). This CDR3 has 11 amino acids. CDR1 and CDR2 from the germline V gene are SNHLY and FYNNEI. Trimming took 8 bases from V and 4 from J, leaving 9 bases between them. DNA of the CDR3: TGTGCCAGCGGGGCCTGGTACGAGCAGTACTTC. It yields the protein CASGAWYEQYF.

J is TRBJ1-2 and V is TRBV27; 7 bases map to TRBD1. The CDR3 has 17 amino acids. J gave up 4 bases and V 0 bases, and 11 bases lay outside the gene matches. Germline V gives CDR1 MNHEY, CDR2 SMNVEV (reference sequence). The CDR3 DNA follows: TGTGCCAGCAGTTTATCTTACGAAGGACAGGTCGGCTATGGCTACACCTTC. Translation gives CASSLSYEGQVGYGYTF.

V and J are TRBV28 and TRBJ1-6, with D perhaps matching TRBD1 (5 bases). V was shortened by 6 bases and J by 0 bases, with 9 bases between the two germline ends. Germline CDR1 MDHEN, CDR2 SYDVKM. There are 15 residues in the CDR3. CDR3 sequence: CASRSQGSYNSPLHF. The CDR3 DNA sequence: TGTGCCAGCAGATCCCAGGGCTCCTATAATTCACCCCTCCACTTT.

This sequence joins TRBV9 and TRBJ2-2; 10 bases agree with TRBD2. The V and J ends lost 3 bases and 6 bases, in that order; junction bases with no gene match: 2. The CDR3 totals 14 residues. Per germline, CDR1 SGDLS and CDR2 YYNGEE. The DNA of the CDR3 is TGTGCCAGCAGCGCGACTAGCGGGCCCGGGGAGCTGTTTTTT. This codes for CASSATSGPGELFF.

This clone was seen a handful of times. The chain uses TRBV20-1 and TRBJ1-2; no clear D. Per germline, CDR1 DFQATT and CDR2 SNEGSKA (reference sequence). This CDR3 is 11 amino acids long. V was shortened by 7 bases and J by 2 bases, with 8 bases between the two germline ends. CDR3 sequence: CSGPKNYGYTF. The CDR3 DNA is TGCAGTGGGCCCAAGAACTATGGCTACACCTTC.

The rearrangement joins TRBV6-2 or TRBV6-3 to TRBJ1-1, with 8 bases that match TRBD1. V lost 5 bases, J lost 4 bases, and 3 bases stayed unmatched. This CDR3 contains 13 residues. CDR1 and CDR2 (germline): MNHEY, SVGEGT. In nucleotides, the CDR3 is TGTGCCAGCAGTGATACAGGGGGCACTGAAGCTTTCTTT. Encoded protein: CASSDTGGTEAFF.

This clone was detected only a few times. The chain recombines TRBV19 with TRBJ1-5; TRBD1 matches at 12 bases. Germline V lookup: CDR1 LNHDA, CDR2 SQIVND (reference sequence). The CDR3 contains 17 residues. V gave up 3 bases and J gave up 6 bases; unmatched junction bases: 9. CDR3: CASSIGTGGVGGQPQHF. CDR3 DNA sequence: TGTGCCAGTAGTATCGGGACAGGGGGCGTGGGGGGTCAGCCCCAGCATTTT.

Of note for this clone: A much larger clone lies one base from this, so it may be a read error. The J gene is TRBJ1-5, the V gene TRBV18, with 7 bases identical to TRBD1. The V and J ends lost 5 bases and 3 bases, in that order; junction bases with no gene match: 4. The germline gives CDR1 KGHSH, CDR2 LQKENI. The CDR3 loop spans 14 amino acids. Here the CDR3 reads CASSKTGNNQPQHF. The CDR3 nucleotides are TGTGCCAGCTCAAAGACAGGGAACAATCAGCCCCAGCATTTT.

This clone has just a few counts. The rearrangement links TRBV28 to TRBJ2-3, with 9 positions matching TRBD1. Looked up from germline, CDR1 is MDHEN and CDR2 is SYDVKM. V lost 10 bases and J lost 5; bases outside the gene matches: 7. The CDR3 contains 13 residues. The CDR3 region is CAIRDRVLDTQYF. The CDR3, as DNA: TGTGCCATCAGGGACAGGGTCTTAGATACGCAGTATTTT.

In nucleotides, the CDR3 is TGTGCCAGCTCACCAAGCCAGGATGAAAAACTGTTTTTT. It yields the protein CASSPSQDEKLFF. This chain uses TRBV18 with TRBJ1-4; no firm D call. Germline-derived CDR1 and CDR2 are KGHSH and LQKENI. V was trimmed by 2 bases and J by 6 bases, leaving 7 bases between them. The CDR3 has 13 residues. Full variable domain (missing parts from reference TRBV18 and TRBJ1-4): NAGVMQNPRHLVRRRGQEARLRCSPMKGHSHVYWYRQLPEEGLKFMVYLQKENIIDESGMPKERFSAEFPKEGPSILRIQQVVRGDSAAYFCASSPSQDEKLFFGSGTQLSVL.

The CDR3 is CASSQVGGDGYTF. The DNA of the CDR3 is TGTGCCAGCAGCCAAGTAGGAGGGGATGGCTACACCTTC. V gene TRBV3-1 (or the pseudogene TRBV3-2) combines with J gene TRBJ1-2; maybe TRBD1 (5 bases). The CDR3 totals 13 residues. CDR1 and CDR2 (germline): LGHDT, YNNKEL (reference sequence). With 1 base removed from V and 6 bases from J, the gap between germline ends came to 9 bases.

This clone was observed a few times. CDR3 DNA: TGTGCCAGTAGTACCCTGGACAGGGGGCTGGGGGGTCAGCCCCAGCATTTT. Amino acids: CASSTLDRGLGGQPQHF. V gene TRBV19 combines with J gene TRBJ1-5; 11 positions match TRBD1. There are 17 residues in the CDR3. V lost 4 bases to trimming and J lost 6 bases; unmatched junction nucleotides: 11. Germline CDR1 LNHDA, CDR2 SQIVND (reference sequence).

The count of this clone is one. The gene calls are TRBV27 and TRBJ2-4; tentatively, D is TRBD1 (5 bases). CDR3 size: 13 residues. CDR1 MNHEY and CDR2 SMNVEV come from the germline V gene (reference sequence). Deletions cut 5 bases from V and 7 bases from J, with 12 bases between. In nucleotides, the CDR3 is TGTGCCAGCAGTCGAGCTCCAGGGAACATTCAGTACTTC. This codes for CASSRAPGNIQYF.

The rearrangement links TRBV20-1 to TRBJ2-5, with 8 bases that match TRBD2. The germline V gene has CDR1 DFQATT and CDR2 SNEGSKA (reference sequence). CDR3 length: 11 amino acids. The CDR3 nucleotides read TGCAGCGGGGGGGAGGATGAGACCCAGTACTTC. It codes for CSGGEDETQYF.

This clone was observed once. This chain connects TRBV10-3 to TRBJ2-7, with 9 bases aligning to TRBD1. The CDR3 length is 14 residues. Germline V CDR1 and CDR2: ENHRY, SYGVKD. Trimming cost V 6 bases and J 4 bases; bases outside gene matches: 7. DNA for the CDR3: TGTGCCATCAGCCGGACAGGGGCCTTATACGAGCAGTACTTC. Translated, it gives CAISRTGALYEQYF.

This sequence joins TRBV12-3 or TRBV12-4 and TRBJ1-5, with 7 bases lining up with TRBD1. V shed 7 bases and J 7 bases; nucleotides not matched to a gene: 7. The CDR3 has 13 residues. The CDR3 DNA reads as TGTGCCAGCAACCGACAGGGCGGGCAGCCCCAGCATTTT. This encodes CASNRQGGQPQHF.

V is TRBV11-2 and J is TRBJ2-1; 12 positions agree with TRBD2. J lost 7 bases, V lost 3 bases, and 1 base had no gene match. The CDR3 consists of 14 residues. The V gene's germline CDR1 is SGHAT and CDR2 FQNNGV. The CDR3 spells CASSFGTSGNEQFF. In DNA, the CDR3 is TGTGCCAGCAGCTTCGGGACTAGCGGGAATGAGCAGTTCTTC.

The chain uses TRBV29-1 and TRBJ1-1; 9 bases align to TRBD1. Germline CDR1 is SQVTM and CDR2 is ANQGSEA. The CDR3 totals 13 residues. V gave up 4 bases and J gave up 7 bases; unmatched junction bases: 7. CDR3 residues: CSVVYGQGIEAFF. CDR3 in DNA: TGCAGCGTTGTCTATGGACAGGGGATTGAAGCTTTCTTT.

The CDR3, as DNA: TGTGCCAGCAGTCTAGCGGTCCGCACAGATACGCAGTATTTT. Protein product: CASSLAVRTDTQYF. The chain employs TRBV2 and TRBJ2-3, with 7 bases that match TRBD2. The CDR3 spans 14 residues. CDR1 SNHLY and CDR2 FYNNEI come from the germline V gene. V was pared by 5 bases and J by 1 base, with 3 bases of the junction left unmatched.

The V call is TRBV9, the J call TRBJ2-7; the D gene is possibly TRBD1 (5 bases). Trimming removed 2 bases at V and 5 bases at J, with 14 bases between. This CDR3 contains 14 residues. CDR1 and CDR2 (germline): SGDLS, YYNGEE. CDR3 residues: CASSVIGQGDEQYF. CDR3 in DNA: TGTGCCAGCAGCGTTATCGGCCAGGGCGACGAGCAGTACTTC. The full variable domain, completed using reference TRBV9 and TRBJ2-7, is DSGVTQTPKHLITATGQRVTLRCSPRSGDLSVYWYQQSLDQGLQFLIQYYNGEERAKGNILERFSAQQFPDLHSELNLSSLELGDSALYFCASSVIGQGDEQYFGPGTRLTVT.

This sequence joins TRBV7-2 and TRBJ2-1, with D perhaps matching TRBD2 (6 bases). This CDR3 has 15 amino acids. Per the germline V gene, CDR1 is SGHTA and CDR2 is FQGNSA. Deletions cut 6 bases from V and 2 bases from J, with 14 bases between. The DNA of the CDR3 is TGTGCCAGCAGACAAGCGGGTATACCCTACAATGAGCAGTTCTTC. It translates to CASRQAGIPYNEQFF.

V usage is TRBV3-1 (or the pseudogene TRBV3-2) and J usage is TRBJ2-7; 11 bases are shared with TRBD2. Germline lookup yields CDR1 LGHDT and CDR2 YNNKEL (reference sequence). Germline trimming cut 1 base from V and 7 bases from J; bases unmatched to any gene: 6. This CDR3 spans 15 amino acids. This CDR3 reads CASSQGLAGYGEQYF. For the CDR3, the DNA is TGTGCCAGCAGCCAAGGACTAGCGGGATATGGTGAGCAGTACTTC.

The rearrangement links TRBV15 to TRBJ1-2; 9 bases agree with TRBD1. V was pared by 3 bases and J by 5 bases, with 1 base of the junction left unmatched. CDR1 is LNHNV and CDR2 is YYDKDF in the germline V gene (reference sequence). The CDR3 is 13 residues long. The CDR3 DNA reads as TGTGCCACCAGCAGGGGACAGGGTTATGGCTACACCTTC. Translated: CATSRGQGYGYTF.

This clone was detected only a few times. This chain uses TRBV12-3 or TRBV12-4 with TRBJ1-1; D ambiguous. Trimming left V 2 bases short and J 10 bases short, with 14 bases between. This CDR3 is 13 amino acids long. CDR3 bases: TGTGCCAGCAGTTTACCGGGAGAGAAAGCAGCTTTCTTT. Protein sequence: CASSLPGEKAAFF.

V usage is TRBV4-2 and J usage is TRBJ2-2; D gene unclear. V lost 0 bases to trimming and J lost 2 bases, with 10 bases between them. In germline, CDR1 is LGHNA, CDR2 YNFKEQ. This CDR3 is 16 amino acids long. The CDR3, as DNA: TGTGCCAGCAGCCAAGAAGGAACAGTCAACACCGGGGAGCTGTTTTTT. Amino acids: CASSQEGTVNTGELFF.

Comments on this clone: Other DNA variants within this sample encode the same CDR3. The chain combines TRBV9 with TRBJ1-1; 8 nucleotides match TRBD1. With 3 bases clipped from V and 0 bases from J, the junction kept 1 base outside the gene matches. In germline, CDR1 is SGDLS, CDR2 YYNGEE. The length of the CDR3 is 14 residues. CDR3 amino acids: CASSGTGLNTEAFF. The CDR3 DNA reads TGTGCCAGCAGCGGGACAGGGCTGAACACTGAAGCTTTCTTT.

The chain carries TRBV25-1 and TRBJ1-1; tentative D call: TRBD1 (5 bases). V lost 2 bases and J 5 bases, leaving 9 bases between the germline ends. The CDR3 contains 13 residues. Germline values: CDR1 MGHDK, CDR2 SYGVNS. CDR3 sequence (DNA): TGTGCCAGCAGTGAAAGGAAGGGGACTGAAGCTTTCTTT. Its translation is CASSERKGTEAFF.

This chain uses TRBV14 with TRBJ1-2, with 9 bases fitting TRBD1. J lost 8 bases, V lost 5 bases, and 6 bases had no gene match. The CDR3 has 13 amino acids. Germline V lookup: CDR1 SGHDN, CDR2 FVKESK. The CDR3 nucleotides read TGTGCCAGCAGCAAGGGACAGGGTGGAGGCTACACCTTC. Residues: CASSKGQGGGYTF.